The clone carrying this T cell receptor beta chain showed up many times. No antigen is known for it. The sample comes from a study of spatial heterogeneity in lung cancer. Time point defined: sample taken at primary tumor resection. Donors were roughly 72 untreated early-stage non-small cell lung cancer patients. Study-wide findings and caveats: Tracking of tumor mutation counts was seen in expanded intratumoral alpha and beta TCR counts.

In TCRdb, the 5' RACE reads were re-called with MiXCR into one record per CDR3 protein. The sample shows roughly 4,400 distinct CDR3 sequences, roughly 12% of them seen only once. The CDR3 is 12 residues long. V was clipped by 3 bases and J by 7 bases, with 9 bases between them. The sequencing used lung tumor tissue, collected at surgery. This chain joins TRBV12-3 or TRBV12-4 and TRBJ1-2; a possible D gene is TRBD1 (5 bases). This clonotype originated in a male donor with early-stage non-small cell lung cancer. The CDR3 protein is CASSFGGGGYTF. DNA for the CDR3: TGTGCCAGCAGTTTTGGGGGAGGTGGCTACACCTTC.